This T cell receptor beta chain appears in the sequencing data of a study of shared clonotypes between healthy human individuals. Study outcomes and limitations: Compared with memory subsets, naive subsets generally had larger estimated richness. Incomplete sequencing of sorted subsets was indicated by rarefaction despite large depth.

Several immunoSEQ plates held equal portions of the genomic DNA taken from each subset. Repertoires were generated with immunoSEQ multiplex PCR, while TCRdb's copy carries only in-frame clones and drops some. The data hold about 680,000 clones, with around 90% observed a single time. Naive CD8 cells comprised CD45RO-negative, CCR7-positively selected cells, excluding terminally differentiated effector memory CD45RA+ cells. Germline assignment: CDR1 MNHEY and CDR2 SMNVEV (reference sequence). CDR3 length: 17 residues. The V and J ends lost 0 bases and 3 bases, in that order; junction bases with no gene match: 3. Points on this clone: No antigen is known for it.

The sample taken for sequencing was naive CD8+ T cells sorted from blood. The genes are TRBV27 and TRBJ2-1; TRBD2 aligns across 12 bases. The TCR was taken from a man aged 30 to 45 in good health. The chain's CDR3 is CASSLSVTSGSYNEQFF. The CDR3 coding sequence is TGTGCCAGCAGTTTATCTGTGACTAGCGGGAGCTACAATGAGCAGTTCTTC.